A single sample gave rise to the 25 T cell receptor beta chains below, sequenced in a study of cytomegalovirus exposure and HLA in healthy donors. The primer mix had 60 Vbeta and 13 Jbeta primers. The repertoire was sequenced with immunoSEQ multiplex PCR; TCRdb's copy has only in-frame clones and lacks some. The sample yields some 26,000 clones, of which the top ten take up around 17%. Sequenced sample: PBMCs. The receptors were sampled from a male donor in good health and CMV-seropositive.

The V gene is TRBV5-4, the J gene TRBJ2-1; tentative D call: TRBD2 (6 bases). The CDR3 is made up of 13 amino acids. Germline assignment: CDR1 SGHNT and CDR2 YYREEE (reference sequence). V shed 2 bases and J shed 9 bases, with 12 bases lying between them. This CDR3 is CASSLAGGVEQFF. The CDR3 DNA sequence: TGTGCCAGCAGCTTAGCCGGGGGAGTTGAGCAGTTCTTC.

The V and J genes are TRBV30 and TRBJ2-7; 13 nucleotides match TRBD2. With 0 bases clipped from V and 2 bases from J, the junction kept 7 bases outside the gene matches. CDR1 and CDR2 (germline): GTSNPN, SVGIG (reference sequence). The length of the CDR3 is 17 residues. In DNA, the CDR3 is TGTGCCTGGAGTGTACGGGGAGGACTAGCGGGGGCCTACGAGCAGTACTTC. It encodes CAWSVRGGLAGAYEQYF.

The chain's CDR3 is CASSPPGEDTQYF. The DNA of the CDR3 is TGTGCCAGCAGTCCCCCGGGGGAGGATACGCAGTATTTT. This chain uses TRBV6-5 with TRBJ2-3, with D tentatively TRBD2 (6 bases). Germline assignment: CDR1 MNHEY and CDR2 SVGAGI. V was shortened by 5 bases and J by 6 bases, with 12 bases between the two germline ends. CDR3 size: 13 residues.

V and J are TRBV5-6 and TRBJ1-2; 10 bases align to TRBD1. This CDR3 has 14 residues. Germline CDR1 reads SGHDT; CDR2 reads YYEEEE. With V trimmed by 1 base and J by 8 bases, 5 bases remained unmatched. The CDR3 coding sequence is TGTGCCAGCAGCTTGTGGGGACAGGGGAAGGGCTACACCTTC. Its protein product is CASSLWGQGKGYTF.

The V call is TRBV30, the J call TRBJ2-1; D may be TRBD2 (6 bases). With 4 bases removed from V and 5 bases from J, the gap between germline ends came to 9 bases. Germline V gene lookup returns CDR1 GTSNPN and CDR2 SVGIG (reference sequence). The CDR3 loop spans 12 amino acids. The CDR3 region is CAWNSGDNEQFF. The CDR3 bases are TGTGCCTGGAATAGCGGAGACAATGAGCAGTTCTTC.

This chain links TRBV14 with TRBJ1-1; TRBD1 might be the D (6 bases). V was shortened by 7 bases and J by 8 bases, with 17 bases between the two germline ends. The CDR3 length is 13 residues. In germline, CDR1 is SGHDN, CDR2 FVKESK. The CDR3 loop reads CASKRSGQSEAFF. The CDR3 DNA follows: TGTGCCAGCAAGCGATCCGGACAGAGCGAAGCTTTCTTT.

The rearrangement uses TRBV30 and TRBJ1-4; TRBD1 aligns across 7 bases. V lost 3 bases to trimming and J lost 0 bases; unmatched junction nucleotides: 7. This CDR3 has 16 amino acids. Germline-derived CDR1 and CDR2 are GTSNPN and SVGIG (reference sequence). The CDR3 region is CAWSEGQGATNEKLFF. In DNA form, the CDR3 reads TGTGCCTGGAGCGAAGGGCAGGGGGCAACTAATGAAAAACTGTTTTTT.

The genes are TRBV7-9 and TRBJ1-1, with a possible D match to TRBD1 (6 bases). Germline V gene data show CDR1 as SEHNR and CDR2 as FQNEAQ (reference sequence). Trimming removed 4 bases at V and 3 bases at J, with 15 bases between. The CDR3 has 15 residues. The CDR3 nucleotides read TGTGCCAGCAGCTCCTCTCAGGGGATGTACACTGAAGCTTTCTTT. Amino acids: CASSSSQGMYTEAFF.

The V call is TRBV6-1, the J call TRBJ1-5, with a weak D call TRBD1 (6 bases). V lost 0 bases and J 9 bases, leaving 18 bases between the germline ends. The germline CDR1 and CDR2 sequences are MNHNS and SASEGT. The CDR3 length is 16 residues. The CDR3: CASSEARGGKGGPQHF. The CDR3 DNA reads TGTGCCAGCAGTGAAGCGAGGGGGGGTAAAGGAGGGCCCCAGCATTTT.

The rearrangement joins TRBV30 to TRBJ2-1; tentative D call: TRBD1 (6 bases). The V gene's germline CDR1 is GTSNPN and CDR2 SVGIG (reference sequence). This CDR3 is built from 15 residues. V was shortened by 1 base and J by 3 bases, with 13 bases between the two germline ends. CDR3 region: CAWSEGVGVYNEQFF. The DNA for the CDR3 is TGTGCCTGGAGTGAGGGGGTAGGTGTCTACAATGAGCAGTTCTTC.

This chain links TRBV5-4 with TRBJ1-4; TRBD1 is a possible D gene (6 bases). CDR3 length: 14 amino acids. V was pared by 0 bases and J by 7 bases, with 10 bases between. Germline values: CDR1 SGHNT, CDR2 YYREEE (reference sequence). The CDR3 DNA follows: TGTGCCAGCAGCTTGGCGGGGGGCAGTGAAAAACTGTTTTTT. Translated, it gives CASSLAGGSEKLFF.

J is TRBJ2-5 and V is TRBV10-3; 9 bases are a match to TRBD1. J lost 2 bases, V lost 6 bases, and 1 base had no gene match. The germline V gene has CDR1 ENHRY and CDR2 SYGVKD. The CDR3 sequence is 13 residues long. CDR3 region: CAIRDRGQETQYF. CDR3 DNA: TGTGCCATCAGGGACAGGGGTCAAGAGACCCAGTACTTC.

The CDR3 reads CASSPQGGTEAFF. Written as DNA, the CDR3 is TGTGCCAGCAGCCCCCAGGGAGGAACTGAAGCTTTCTTT. The gene calls are TRBV6-5 and TRBJ1-1, with a tentative D call TRBD1 (5 bases). The CDR3 runs 13 residues. From germline, CDR1 is MNHEY and CDR2 SVGAGI. V was shortened by 6 bases and J by 5 bases, with 13 bases between the two germline ends.

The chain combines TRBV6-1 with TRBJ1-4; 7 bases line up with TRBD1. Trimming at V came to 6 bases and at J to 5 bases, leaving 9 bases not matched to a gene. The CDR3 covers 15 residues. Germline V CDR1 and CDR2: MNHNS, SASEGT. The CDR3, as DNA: TGTGCCAGCAGAGCCCCCGGGACAGCGAATGAAAAACTGTTTTTT. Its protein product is CASRAPGTANEKLFF.

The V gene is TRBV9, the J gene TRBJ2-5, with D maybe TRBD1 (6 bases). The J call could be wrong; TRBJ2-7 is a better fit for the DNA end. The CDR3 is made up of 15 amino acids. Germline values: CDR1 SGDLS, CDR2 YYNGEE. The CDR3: CASSLGTSDTYEQYF. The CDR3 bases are TGTGCCAGCAGCCTTGGGACAAGTGATACCTACGAGCAGTACTTC.

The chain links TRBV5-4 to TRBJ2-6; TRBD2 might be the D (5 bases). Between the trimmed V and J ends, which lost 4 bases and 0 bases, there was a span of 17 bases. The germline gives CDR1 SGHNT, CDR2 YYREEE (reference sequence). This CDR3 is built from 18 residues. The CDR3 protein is CASSPWAGVSSGANVLTF. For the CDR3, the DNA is TGTGCCAGCAGCCCCTGGGCCGGGGTTAGCTCTGGGGCCAACGTCCTGACTTTC.

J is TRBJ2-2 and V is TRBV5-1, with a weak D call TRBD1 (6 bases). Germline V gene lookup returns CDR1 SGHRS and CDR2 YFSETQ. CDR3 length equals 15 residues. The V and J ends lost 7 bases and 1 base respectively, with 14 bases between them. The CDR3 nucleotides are TGCGCCAGCGCTCACGAGGGGGAGAACACCGGGGAGCTGTTTTTT. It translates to CASAHEGENTGELFF.

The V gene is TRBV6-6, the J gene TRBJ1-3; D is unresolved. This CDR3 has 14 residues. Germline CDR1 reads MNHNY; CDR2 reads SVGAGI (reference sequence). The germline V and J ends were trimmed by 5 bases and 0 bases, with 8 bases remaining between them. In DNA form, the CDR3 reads TGTGCCAGCAGTAGAGAGAGCTCTGGAAACACCATATATTTT. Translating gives CASSRESSGNTIYF.

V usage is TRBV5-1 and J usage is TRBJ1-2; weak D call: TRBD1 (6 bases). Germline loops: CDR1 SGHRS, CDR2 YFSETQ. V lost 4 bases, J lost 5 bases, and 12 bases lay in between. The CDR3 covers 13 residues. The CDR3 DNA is TGCGCCAGCAGCACGGACAGTCAGTATGGCTACACCTTC. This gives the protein CASSTDSQYGYTF.

The CDR3 DNA reads as TGTGCCTGGAGGGGGCTGGCGGCCTACGAGCAGTACTTC. Protein sequence: CAWRGLAAYEQYF. V is TRBV30 and J is TRBJ2-7; D is possibly TRBD1 (5 bases). The CDR3 is 13 amino acids. Germline CDR1 GTSNPN, CDR2 SVGIG (reference sequence). Trimming pared 3 bases from V and 2 bases from J, leaving 11 bases between.

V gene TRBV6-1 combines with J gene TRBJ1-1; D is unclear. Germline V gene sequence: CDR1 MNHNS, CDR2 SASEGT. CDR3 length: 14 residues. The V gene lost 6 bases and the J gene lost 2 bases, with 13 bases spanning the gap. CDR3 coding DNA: TGTGCCAGCAGACCTGGTCAAGCAAACACTGAAGCTTTCTTT. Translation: CASRPGQANTEAFF.

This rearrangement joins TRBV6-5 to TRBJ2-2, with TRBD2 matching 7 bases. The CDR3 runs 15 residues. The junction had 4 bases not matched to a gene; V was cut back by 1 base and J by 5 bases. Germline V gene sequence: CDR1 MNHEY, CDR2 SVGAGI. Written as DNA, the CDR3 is TGTGCCAGCAGTTACTTGGGGGGGAATACCGGGGAGCTGTTTTTT. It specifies CASSYLGGNTGELFF.

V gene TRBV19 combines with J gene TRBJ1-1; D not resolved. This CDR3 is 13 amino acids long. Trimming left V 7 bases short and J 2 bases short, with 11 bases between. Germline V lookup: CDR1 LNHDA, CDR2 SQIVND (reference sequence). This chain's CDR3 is CASITYDNTEAFF. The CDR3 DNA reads TGTGCCAGTATTACCTACGATAACACTGAAGCTTTCTTT.

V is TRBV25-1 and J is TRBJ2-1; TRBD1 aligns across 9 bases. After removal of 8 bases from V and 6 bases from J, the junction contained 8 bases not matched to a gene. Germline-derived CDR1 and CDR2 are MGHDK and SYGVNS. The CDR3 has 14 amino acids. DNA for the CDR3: TGTGCCAGCTCTAGACAGGGGGTATTCAATGAGCAGTTCTTC. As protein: CASSRQGVFNEQFF.

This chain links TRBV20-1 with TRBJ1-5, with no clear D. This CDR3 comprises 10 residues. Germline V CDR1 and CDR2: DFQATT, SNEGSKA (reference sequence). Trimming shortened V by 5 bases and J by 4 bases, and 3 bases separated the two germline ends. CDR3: CSASNQPQHF. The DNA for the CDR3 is TGCAGTGCTTCAAATCAGCCCCAGCATTTT.